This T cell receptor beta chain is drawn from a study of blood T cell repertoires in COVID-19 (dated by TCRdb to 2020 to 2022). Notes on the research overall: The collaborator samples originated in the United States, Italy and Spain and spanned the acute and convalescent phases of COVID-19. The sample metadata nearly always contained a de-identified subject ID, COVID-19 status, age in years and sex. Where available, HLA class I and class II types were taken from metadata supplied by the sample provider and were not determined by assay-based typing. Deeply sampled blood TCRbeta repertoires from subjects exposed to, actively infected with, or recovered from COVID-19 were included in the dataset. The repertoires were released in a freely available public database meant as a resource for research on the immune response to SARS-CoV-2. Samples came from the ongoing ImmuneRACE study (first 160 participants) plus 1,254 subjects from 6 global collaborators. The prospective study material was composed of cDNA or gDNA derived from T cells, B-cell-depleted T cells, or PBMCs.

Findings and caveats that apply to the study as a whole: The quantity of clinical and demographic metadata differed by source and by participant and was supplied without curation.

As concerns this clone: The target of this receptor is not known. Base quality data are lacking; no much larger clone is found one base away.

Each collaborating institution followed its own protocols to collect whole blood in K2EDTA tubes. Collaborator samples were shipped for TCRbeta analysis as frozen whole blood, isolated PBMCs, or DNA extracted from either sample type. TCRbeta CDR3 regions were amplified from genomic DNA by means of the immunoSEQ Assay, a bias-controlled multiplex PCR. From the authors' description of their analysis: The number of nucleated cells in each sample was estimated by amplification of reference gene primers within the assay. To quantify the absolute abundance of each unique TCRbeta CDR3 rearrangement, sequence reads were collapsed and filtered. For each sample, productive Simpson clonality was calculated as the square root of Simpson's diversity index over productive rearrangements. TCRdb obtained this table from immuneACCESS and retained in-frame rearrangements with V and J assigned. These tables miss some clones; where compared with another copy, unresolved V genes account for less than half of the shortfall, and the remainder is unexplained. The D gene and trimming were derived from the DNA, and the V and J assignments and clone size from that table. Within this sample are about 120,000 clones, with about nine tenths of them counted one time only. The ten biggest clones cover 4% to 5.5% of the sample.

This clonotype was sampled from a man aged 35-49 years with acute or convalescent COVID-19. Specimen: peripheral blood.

The DNA sequence is given as TGTGCCAGCTCACCAAGTCAGGGAGGCGAGACCCAGTACTTC. Translated, it reads CASSPSQGGETQYF. The V and J genes are TRBV18 and TRBJ2-5; the best D guess is TRBD2, with 6 bases matching. The CDR3 sequence holds 14 residues, the cysteine and phenylalanine included. Only CDR3 DNA is held: 42 bases, read in frame from base 1. Taken from the germline V gene, the CDR1 and CDR2 loops are KGHSH and LQKENI. The junction carries 12 bases between V and J, which are trimmed by 2 bases and 5 bases respectively.